This entry lists 25 T cell receptor beta chains sequenced from one sample in a study of T cell clonality in common variable immunodeficiency. The protocol was immunoSEQ multiplex PCR, while the TCRdb copy is restricted to in-frame clones and leaves out a portion. Singletons are absent from the sample, which has about 37,000 clones. The specimen sequenced was peripheral blood mononuclear cells. These receptors were taken from a person aged 18 to 70 in good health.

This clone came up many times. Sequencing ends 3 residues short of the CDR3 end; the germline J gene provides the rest. The genes are TRBV30 and TRBJ1-3; the D gene is possibly TRBD1 (6 bases). V dropped 2 bases and J dropped 0 bases, with 11 bases sitting between them. CDR1 and CDR2 from the germline V gene are GTSNPN and SVGIG (reference sequence). CDR3 length: 15 amino acids. The part of the CDR3 DNA that was read is TGTGCCTGGAGTAAGACAGGCCACTCTGGAAACACC. Encoded protein: CAWSKTGHSGNT. The whole CDR3 region reads CAWSKTGHSGNTIYF.

This clone was recorded many times. Coverage ceases 3 residues before the CDR3 finishes, and the germline J gene fills in the end. This chain joins TRBV19 and TRBJ2-7; TRBD1 matches 7 bases. Trimming at V came to 5 bases and at J to 0 bases, leaving 7 bases not matched to a gene. The CDR3 extends over 15 amino acids. Germline lookup yields CDR1 LNHDA and CDR2 SQIVND (reference sequence). Incomplete CDR3 DNA: TGTGCCAGTAGTCGCCGGGACAGCCGCTCCTACGAG. Protein product: CASSRRDSRSYE. The CDR3 in its entirety is CASSRRDSRSYEQYF.

Ten or more counts support this clone. The observed sequence ends 3 residues before the CDR3 terminus, with the missing tail filled in from the germline J gene. The rearrangement links TRBV4-2 to TRBJ2-2; D might be TRBD2 (6 bases). The ends were cut back, 6 bases at V and 7 bases at J, with 15 bases in the middle. The CDR3 sequence is 14 residues long. Germline V gene lookup returns CDR1 LGHNA and CDR2 YNFKEQ. The CDR3 spells CASSPGLSSGELFF. The part of the CDR3 DNA that was read is TGTGCCAGCAGTCCCGGACTAAGTAGCGGGGAG.

This clone was recorded many times. The read terminates 3 residues ahead of where the CDR3 ends, so the germline J gene completes it. The genes are TRBV5-8 and TRBJ1-2; a weak D match, TRBD1 (6 bases). CDR3 length: 13 amino acids. V was shortened by 4 bases and J by 3 bases, with 10 bases between the two germline ends. CDR1 and CDR2 from the germline V gene are SGHTS and YDEGEE. CDR3 DNA, as far as it was read: TGTGCCAGCAGCGGGAGGGGGTACTATGGC. Translating gives CASSGRGYYG. In full, the CDR3 reads CASSGRGYYGYTF.

The sample holds many counts of this clone. The read halts 3 residues ahead of the CDR3 end, with the missing end drawn from the germline J gene. The chain uses TRBV20-1 and TRBJ1-1; 7 nucleotides match TRBD1. The ends lost 7 bases at V and 1 base at J; junction bases unmatched: 6. Germline V CDR1 and CDR2: DFQATT, SNEGSKA (reference sequence). The CDR3 covers 13 residues. CDR3 region: CSDPTGPNTEAFF. The DNA read from the CDR3 is TGCAGTGATCCGACAGGGCCGAACACTGAA.

This clone was seen repeatedly, ten times or more. With the read ending 3 residues before the CDR3 end, the germline J gene is used to fill in that end. V gene TRBV5-1 combines with J gene TRBJ2-2; D is unclear. The CDR3 sequence is 13 residues long. Germline V gene lookup returns CDR1 SGHRS and CDR2 YFSETQ. V was cut by 5 bases and J by 3 bases, with 8 bases left in between. Partial CDR3 DNA: TGCGCCAGCAGATCAAGCGACACCGGGGAG. Amino acids: CASRSSDTGE. The entire CDR3 protein reads CASRSSDTGELFF.

In this sample, this clone turned up many times. The read stops 3 residues short of the end of the CDR3; the missing end is completed from the germline J gene. The chain combines TRBV11-2 with TRBJ2-1, with unresolved D. The CDR3 runs to 13 residues. Trimming left V 3 bases short and J 7 bases short, with 10 bases between. Germline V gene sequence: CDR1 SGHAT, CDR2 FQNNGV. The CDR3 bases that were read are TGTGCCAGCAGCTTCCTGTTAGGGAATGAG. Residues: CASSFLLGNE. The full CDR3 protein reads CASSFLLGNEQFF. The whole variable domain, filled in from reference TRBV11-2 and TRBJ2-1, reads EAGVAQSPRYKIIEKRQSVAFWCNPISGHATLYWYQQILGQGPKLLIQFQNNGVVDDSQLPKDRFSAERLKGVDSTLKIQPAKLEDSAVYLCASSFLLGNEQFFGPGTRLTVL.

Many counts were recorded for this clone. The CDR3 goes on 3 residues after the read ends, and that part is filled in from the germline J gene. The rearrangement joins TRBV7-2 to TRBJ1-1; possible D gene TRBD1, 5 bases. Germline V gene data show CDR1 as SGHTA and CDR2 as FQGNSA. With 4 bases removed from V and 5 bases from J, the gap between germline ends came to 14 bases. CDR3 length: 14 amino acids. The CDR3 protein is CASSSQAGGTEAFF. The DNA read from the CDR3 is TGTGCCAGCAGCTCACAGGCTGGTGGGACTGAA. Using reference TRBV7-2 and TRBJ1-1 for the parts outside the CDR3, the full variable domain is GAGVSQSPSNKVTEKGKDVELRCDPISGHTALYWYRQSLGQGLEFLIYFQGNSAPDKSGLPSDRFSAERTGGSVSTLTIQRTQQEDSAVYLCASSSQAGGTEAFFGQGTRLTVV.

Ten or more counts support this clone. The read terminates 3 residues before the CDR3 end, so the remaining end is supplied by the germline J gene. V is TRBV12-3 or TRBV12-4 and J is TRBJ2-5, with a tentative D call TRBD2 (6 bases). CDR3 length equals 16 residues. The V and J ends lost 0 bases and 5 bases respectively, with 16 bases between them. This CDR3 reads CASSLATAGLGETQYF. The DNA read from the CDR3 is TGTGCCAGCAGTTTAGCGACGGCGGGATTGGGTGAGACC.

This clone has ten or more counts. With the read ending 3 residues before the CDR3 end, the germline J gene is used to fill in that end. V gene TRBV29-1 combines with J gene TRBJ2-1, with D possibly matching TRBD1 (5 bases). The CDR3 is 14 amino acids. V was shortened by 8 bases and J by 0 bases, with 14 bases between the two germline ends. Germline V gene sequence: CDR1 SQVTM, CDR2 ANQGSEA. CDR3 residues: CSTRWQGSYNEQFF. Incomplete CDR3 DNA: TGCAGCACTCGGTGGCAGGGCTCCTACAATGAG.

Comments on this clone: The read stops 3 residues short of the end of the CDR3; the missing end is completed from the germline J gene. V and J are TRBV6-1 and TRBJ1-2; 11 bases agree with TRBD1. Germline V gene sequence: CDR1 MNHNS, CDR2 SASEGT. The CDR3 spans 14 residues. CDR3 region: CASSEWTGGTDYTF. The DNA read from the CDR3 is TGTGCCAGCAGTGAATGGACAGGGGGCACGGAC.

This clone was detected only a few times. CDR3 protein: CASSEELAGLSYEQYF. The sequenced part of the CDR3 DNA is TGTGCCAGCAGTGAGGAACTAGCGGGCCTCTCCTACGAG. V gene TRBV2 combines with J gene TRBJ2-7; TRBD2 matches at 9 bases. The read ends 3 residues shy of where the CDR3 ends; the end is completed using the germline J gene. This CDR3 has 16 residues. J gave up 0 bases and V 3 bases, and 6 bases lay outside the gene matches. The germline CDR1 and CDR2 sequences are SNHLY and FYNNEI. Complete variable domain (other parts from reference TRBV2 and TRBJ2-7): EPEVTQTPSHQVTQMGQEVILRCVPISNHLYFYWYRQILGQKVEFLVSFYNNEISEKSEIFDDQFSVERPDGSNFTLKIRSTKLEDSAMYFCASSEELAGLSYEQYFGPGTRLTVT.

This clone was seen ten or more times. The DNA ends 3 residues before the CDR3 does, and the rest of the CDR3 is filled in from the germline J gene. The chain joins TRBV6-1 to TRBJ1-6; no clear D. Per the germline V gene, CDR1 is MNHNS and CDR2 is SASEGT. The V end lost 3 bases, the J end lost 8 bases, and 5 bases lay between the germline ends. The CDR3 has 12 amino acids. CDR3 protein: CASSETYSPLHF. The covered CDR3 bases are TGTGCCAGCAGTGAGACATATTCACCC.

This clone was counted many times. The read gets to within 3 residues of the CDR3 end, and the germline J gene fills in the rest. This rearrangement joins TRBV5-1 to TRBJ1-2; TRBD1 is a possible D gene (6 bases). The CDR3 is 15 residues long. V was cut by 1 base and J by 3 bases, with 13 bases left in between. The V gene's germline CDR1 is SGHRS and CDR2 YFSETQ. The covered CDR3 bases are TGCGCCAGCAGCTTGCCAGGGGTTCGGGACTATGGC. It translates to CASSLPGVRDYG. The entire CDR3 protein is CASSLPGVRDYGYTF.

This clone was counted a few times. The missing CDR3 end, 3 residues past where the read stops, is filled in from the germline J gene. The chain recombines TRBV10-2 with TRBJ2-1, with 11 bases identical to TRBD2. The germline V gene has CDR1 WSHSY and CDR2 SAAADI. V shed 6 bases and J 0 bases; nucleotides not matched to a gene: 4. There are 16 residues in the CDR3. CDR3 DNA, as far as it was read: TGCGCCAGCAGCCCAGGACTAGCGGGCTCCTACAATGAG. Encoded protein: CASSPGLAGSYNE. In full, the CDR3 reads CASSPGLAGSYNEQFF.

This clone was detected ten times or more. The read gets to within 3 residues of the CDR3 end, and the germline J gene fills in the rest. The V and J genes are TRBV5-4 and TRBJ2-3; tentatively, D is TRBD1 (6 bases). The CDR3 spans 13 residues. CDR1 is SGHNT, CDR2 YYREEE, per germline (reference sequence). The sequenced part of the CDR3 DNA is TGTGCCAGCAGCTTGGACAGCACAGGGACG. This gives the protein CASSLDSTGT. The CDR3 in full is CASSLDSTGTQYF. Combining the CDR3 with reference TRBV5-4 and TRBJ2-3 gives the whole variable domain ETGVTQSPTHLIKTRGQQVTLRCSSQSGHNTVSWYQQALGQGPQFIFQYYREEENGRGNFPPRFSGLQFPNYSSELNVNALELDDSALYLCASSLDSTGTQYFGPGTRLTVL.

This clone was recorded many times. The CDR3 end falls 3 residues outside the read, so it is completed with the germline J gene. The rearrangement joins TRBV6-4 to TRBJ2-1; 11 nucleotides line up with TRBD2. This CDR3 has 15 amino acids. Trimming at V came to 3 bases and at J to 4 bases, leaving 2 bases not matched to a gene. The germline V gene has CDR1 MRHNA and CDR2 SNTAGT. The CDR3 bases that were read are TGTGCCAGCAGTGAACTAGCGGGAGATTACAATGAG. Protein product: CASSELAGDYNE. The entire CDR3 sequence reads CASSELAGDYNEQFF.

This clone was observed at least ten times. The read is 3 residues too short to cover the CDR3 end, so that end is filled in from the germline J gene. The chain uses TRBV20-1 and TRBJ1-5; 8 nucleotides align to TRBD1. The CDR3 covers 13 residues. Losses at the gene ends were 5 bases for V and 6 bases for J; bases not matched to a gene: 6. Germline V gene data show CDR1 as DFQATT and CDR2 as SNEGSKA (reference sequence). This CDR3 is CSAVRGRVQPQHF. CDR3 bases read: TGCAGTGCTGTCAGGGGGCGTGTTCAGCCC.

This clone was counted at least ten times. The CDR3 end falls 3 residues outside the read, so it is completed with the germline J gene. The chain uses TRBV6-1 and TRBJ1-6, with D unclear. CDR1 and CDR2 (germline): MNHNS, SASEGT. The V end lost 0 bases, the J end lost 3 bases, and 3 bases lay between the germline ends. CDR3 length: 14 residues. CDR3 residues: CASSEAFYNSPLHF. Partial CDR3 DNA: TGTGCCAGCAGTGAAGCCTTCTATAATTCACCC.

This clone came up many times. The CDR3 end falls 3 residues outside the read, so it is completed with the germline J gene. This chain links TRBV6-2 or TRBV6-3 with TRBJ2-7, with TRBD2 matching 7 bases. The ends lost 5 bases at V and 0 bases at J; junction bases unmatched: 7. CDR1 and CDR2 from the germline V gene are MNHEY and SVGEGT. The CDR3 length is 15 residues. Partial CDR3 DNA: TGTGCCAGCAGTGGGAGGGACTACTTCTCCTACGAG. Amino acid sequence: CASSGRDYFSYE. The full-length CDR3 reads as CASSGRDYFSYEQYF.

This clone was found many times. The CDR3 is cut off 3 residues early in the read; its end comes from the germline J gene. J is TRBJ1-4 and V is TRBV5-6, with TRBD1 identical over 9 bases. After removal of 4 bases from V and 8 bases from J, the junction contained 6 bases not matched to a gene. The CDR3 consists of 14 residues. Germline loops: CDR1 SGHDT, CDR2 YYEEEE. Partial CDR3 DNA: TGTGCCAGCAGCACCGGACAGGGGTACGAAAAA. This sequence encodes CASSTGQGYEK. The whole CDR3 is CASSTGQGYEKLFF.

This clone was counted ten times or more. The missing CDR3 end, 3 residues past where the read stops, is filled in from the germline J gene. V usage is TRBV6-2 or TRBV6-3 and J usage is TRBJ1-3, with TRBD1 as a possible D gene (5 bases). The length of the CDR3 is 14 residues. From germline, CDR1 is MNHEY and CDR2 SVGEGT. V was cut by 7 bases and J by 0 bases, with 10 bases left in between. The CDR3 loop is CASMVDISGNTIYF. The sequenced CDR3 bases are TGTGCCAGCATGGTGGACATCTCTGGAAACACC.

This clone was seen at least ten times. The sequenced fragment ends 3 residues before the CDR3 boundary, so the rest is inferred from the germline J gene. This chain joins TRBV18 and TRBJ2-3; maybe TRBD1 (5 bases). There are 15 residues in the CDR3. Trimming left V 3 bases short and J 3 bases short, with 13 bases between. The germline gives CDR1 KGHSH, CDR2 LQKENI. Incomplete CDR3 DNA: TGTGCCAGCTCACCCCAAAAGGGGCAAACAGATACG. Translation gives CASSPQKGQTDT. The CDR3, in full, reads CASSPQKGQTDTQYF. The entire variable domain, with the rest obtained from reference TRBV18 and TRBJ2-3, is as follows: NAGVMQNPRHLVRRRGQEARLRCSPMKGHSHVYWYRQLPEEGLKFMVYLQKENIIDESGMPKERFSAEFPKEGPSILRIQQVVRGDSAAYFCASSPQKGQTDTQYFGPGTRLTVL.

In this sample, this clone turned up a few times. The read gets to within 3 residues of the CDR3 end, and the germline J gene fills in the rest. The rearrangement links TRBV7-9 to TRBJ2-7, with 10 bases fitting TRBD1. The CDR3 runs 14 residues. Germline trimming cut 5 bases from V and 6 bases from J; bases unmatched to any gene: 7. Germline CDR1 SEHNR, CDR2 FQNEAQ (reference sequence). The DNA read from the CDR3 is TGTGCCAGCAGCACCGACAGGGGGCAACCCGAG. Translation gives CASSTDRGQPE. The entire CDR3 reads CASSTDRGQPEQYF.

This clone was detected many times. The observed sequence ends 3 residues before the CDR3 terminus, with the missing tail filled in from the germline J gene. The chain links TRBV5-1 to TRBJ2-3; possibly TRBD1 for D (5 bases). V dropped 5 bases and J dropped 0 bases, with 10 bases sitting between them. This CDR3 has 14 residues. CDR1 SGHRS and CDR2 YFSETQ come from the germline V gene. CDR3: CASRDTPSTDTQYF. Incomplete CDR3 DNA: TGCGCCAGCAGGGACACGCCTAGCACAGATACG.